Listed below are T cell receptor beta chains from one sample, sequenced in a study of blood T cell repertoires in COVID-19. The table came from immunoSEQ multiplex PCR; TCRdb's copy has only in-frame clones and leaves some out. The data show approximately 320,000 clones, around 90% seen once. Sequencing input: PBMCs or T cells enriched from blood (not recorded which). These receptors originate from a woman aged 18-35 years who had recovered from COVID-19. The CDR3 runs from the conserved cysteine through the conserved F or W. A D gene is named only where the DNA matches it firmly. Clone size, where shown, is once, few, many, or a class for clones that have expanded.

J gene	CDR3 length	clone size	D gene	V gene	CDR3 DNA	CDR3 protein
TRBJ1-2	14	-	-	TRBV6-5	TGTGCCAGCAGTTCCCATGACGGGGTCTATGGCTACACCTTC	CASSSHDGVYGYTF
TRBJ2-1	14	-	-	TRBV11-1	TGTGCCAGCAGCTTAGATCTCTTTTACAATGAGCAGTTCTTC	CASSLDLFYNEQFF
TRBJ2-7	13	-	-	TRBV6-1	TGTGCCAGCAGTGAAGCAGCGGGCATCGAGCAGTACTTC	CASSEAAGIEQYF
TRBJ1-2	15	-	TRBD1	TRBV29-1	TGCAGCGTTGTAATGCCGACAGGGGCTAACTATGGCTACACCTTC	CSVVMPTGANYGYTF
TRBJ1-1	15	-	TRBD1	TRBV11-1	TGTGCCAGCAGCCCACCGACAGGGGTGAACACTGAAGCTTTCTTT	CASSPPTGVNTEAFF
TRBJ2-7	17	-	-	TRBV15	TGTGCCACAGGGGACGGGAGACATGCCATCAGGTCCTACGAGCAGTACTTC	CATGDGRHAIRSYEQYF
TRBJ2-3	20	-	TRBD1	TRBV11-3	TGTGCCAGCAGCTTAGATCCGGGACAGACGAATACCTTAAACACAGATACGCAGTATTTT	CASSLDPGQTNTLNTDTQYF
TRBJ1-4	15	-	-	TRBV15	TGTGCCACCAGCAGAGACGCACTGAGGGATGAAAAACTGTTTTTT	CATSRDALRDEKLFF
TRBJ1-3	15	-	-	TRBV28	TGTGCCAGCAGTTTACCCCTCGGGGCTGGAAACACCATATATTTT	CASSLPLGAGNTIYF
TRBJ2-1	15	-	TRBD1	TRBV19	TGTGCCAGTAGTGAGGGGGACAGGATTGGCGATGAGCAGTTCTTC	CASSEGDRIGDEQFF
TRBJ2-3	16	-	TRBD2	TRBV3-1/TRBV3-2	TGTGCCAGCAGCCAGGGACTAGCGGCCGGCACAGATACGCAGTATTTT	CASSQGLAAGTDTQYF
TRBJ2-2	21	-	TRBD1	TRBV3-1/TRBV3-2	TGTGCCAGCAGCCAAGAAGGTCCGGGACAGGGGATCGCTAGTGTCACCGGGGAGCTGTTTTTT	CASSQEGPGQGIASVTGELFF
TRBJ2-3	17	-	TRBD2	TRBV7-3	TGTGCCAGCAGCTTAATGTTTCTAGCGGGGGTTGGAGATACGCAGTATTTT	CASSLMFLAGVGDTQYF
TRBJ1-1	13	-	-	TRBV5-5	TGTGCCAGCACCCCCCTAGGGAACACTGAAGCTTTCTTT	CASTPLGNTEAFF
TRBJ2-2	15	-	-	TRBV11-2	TGTGCCAGCAGCTTATCTACAGGCACCACCGGGGAGCTGTTTTTT	CASSLSTGTTGELFF
TRBJ2-1	14	many	-	TRBV7-3	TGTGCCAGCAGCGATCCGGGCAGGGGAAATGAGCAGTTCTTC	CASSDPGRGNEQFF
TRBJ2-7	15	-	-	TRBV28	TGTGCCAGCAGTTTCCAAACAGTGACTAGTGGGGAGCAGTACTTC	CASSFQTVTSGEQYF
TRBJ2-1	15	-	TRBD1	TRBV7-9	TGTGCCAGCAGCTTAGGACAGGGGGACTACAATGAGCAGTTCTTC	CASSLGQGDYNEQFF
TRBJ2-3	14	-	-	TRBV27	TGTGCCAGCAGTTTCGGGAGACTTCCAGATACGCAGTATTTT	CASSFGRLPDTQYF
TRBJ2-7	15	-	TRBD2	TRBV5-1	TGCGCCAGCAGCTTGAACCCAGCGGGGCGGTACGAGCAGTACTTC	CASSLNPAGRYEQYF
TRBJ1-3	17	-	TRBD1	TRBV7-6	TGTGCCAGCAGCTCGAGTCCAGGGGGCGCTGGCGGAAACACCATATATTTT	CASSSSPGGAGGNTIYF
TRBJ2-7	10	-	-	TRBV23-1	TGCGCCAGCAGTCCTTACGAGCAGTACTTC	CASSPYEQYF
TRBJ2-7	15	-	TRBD1	TRBV4-3	TGCGCCAGCAGCCAAGATTGGGACAGGGCCCGAGAGCAGTACTTC	CASSQDWDRAREQYF
TRBJ1-2	12	-	-	TRBV12-1	TGTGCCAGGGGACAGGGGGGGTATGGCTACACCTTC	CARGQGGYGYTF
TRBJ2-3	18	-	TRBD2	TRBV18	TGTGCCAGCTCACCTCCCGGGACTAGCGGGAGCCCCACAGATACGCAGTATTTT	CASSPPGTSGSPTDTQYF
TRBJ1-2	16	-	TRBD1	TRBV15	TGTGCCACCAGCAGAGACCGGACAGGGTCGGTCTATGGCTACACCTTC	CATSRDRTGSVYGYTF
TRBJ2-1	16	once	-	TRBV28	TGTGCCAGCAGCTTCTCGTCCGGACACACCTACAATGAGCAGTTCTTC	CASSFSSGHTYNEQFF
TRBJ2-1	14	-	-	TRBV28	TGTGCCAGCAGGAGAGGTGCGGCAAGCGATGAGCAGTTCTTC	CASRRGAASDEQFF
TRBJ1-6	16	-	-	TRBV27	TGTGCCAGCGCCAAGGGGCCGAGCTCCTATAATTCACCCCTCCACTTT	CASAKGPSSYNSPLHF
TRBJ2-1	18	few	-	TRBV28	TGTGCCAGCAGTTTATCCGGGTTCGCTCCTGGGGCATACAATGAGCAGTTCTTC	CASSLSGFAPGAYNEQFF
TRBJ2-2	14	-	-	TRBV5-4	TGTGCCAGCAGTTACGGGGAGAACACCGGGGAGCTGTTTTTT	CASSYGENTGELFF
TRBJ1-2	12	-	-	TRBV25-1	TGTGCCAGCAGTGTACAGAACTATGGCTACACCTTC	CASSVQNYGYTF
TRBJ1-5	14	-	-	TRBV28	TGTGCCAGCAGTTTCCAGGGAACTTATCAGCCCCAGCATTTT	CASSFQGTYQPQHF
TRBJ1-2	13	-	-	TRBV7-2	TGTGCCAGCAGCTTAGTTCTCCAGGGTGGCTACACCTTC	CASSLVLQGGYTF
TRBJ2-3	16	-	TRBD2	TRBV11-3	TGTGCCAGCAGCGCCCGCTCCGCGGGGGGAACAGATACGCAGTATTTT	CASSARSAGGTDTQYF
TRBJ2-3	17	few	TRBD2	TRBV4-3	TGCGCCAGCAGCCAAGATCCGGTAGCGGGAGGTCAAGATACGCAGTATTTT	CASSQDPVAGGQDTQYF
TRBJ1-4	16	-	-	TRBV18	TGTGCCAGCTCCCGGGACATGGGGCTAACTAATGAAAAACTGTTTTTT	CASSRDMGLTNEKLFF
TRBJ1-1	15	few	TRBD1	TRBV18	TGTGCCAGCTCACCAGTAGGACAGGGGTTGACTGAAGCTTTCTTT	CASSPVGQGLTEAFF
TRBJ1-4	18	-	-	TRBV5-1	TGCGCCAGCAGCTTGGGTCTTACAGGGTTCGAGGCTAATGAAAAACTGTTTTTT	CASSLGLTGFEANEKLFF
TRBJ1-2	15	-	TRBD1	TRBV5-1	TGCGCCAGCAGCCGTGGGACAGGGGATATCAATGGCTACACCTTC	CASSRGTGDINGYTF
TRBJ2-1	12	-	-	TRBV7-6	TGTGCCAGCAGCCCGGGGAATGATGAGCAGTTCTTC	CASSPGNDEQFF
TRBJ1-4	15	-	-	TRBV30	TGTGCCTGGAGTCACCAGACAGGAGACGTCCAAAAACTGTTTTTT	CAWSHQTGDVQKLFF